This T cell receptor beta chain emerged from a study of T cells in women clearing cervical HPV infection (dated by TCRdb to the late 2010s). Regarding the complete study: Cases were 20 to 25 women with histologically confirmed HPV16-related CIN3 or worse, including a couple of invasive cancers. Cases were matched to controls by age within five years and by the year the sample was collected. The roughly 27 controls were women who cleared a single incident HPV16 infection within 12 months without developing precancer or cancer. Blood from cases was collected at the visit at which the lesion was first identified, whereas blood from controls was collected once infection was no longer detected. The exploratory proof-of-principle case-control study was nested within the Guanacaste HPV Natural History Study in Costa Rica and compared TCR repertoires across cervical HPV16 outcomes. Cases had a median age of about 34 years compared with 38 for controls, and baseline characteristics showed no significant differences between the groups. Quality controls consisted of five blinded duplicates per group, for a total of about 60 samples made up of about 50 participants and roughly 10 replicates. Among cases, blood sampling came a median of approximately 150 days after lesion detection, with an interquartile range of about 80 to 230 days. In the parent cohort, approximately 9,400 women aged 18 or older were enrolled in Guanacaste, Costa Rica, during about 1993 to 1994 and were followed for seven years. HLA typing was available for only a few women, so HLA type could not be excluded as a confounder.

V loses 3 bases at its end and J loses 7 bases; junction bases beyond the gene matches: 8. Measured from the cysteine to the phenylalanine, the CDR3 is 15 residues long. Sequencing covers 36 bases of the CDR3, shown here with the frame starting at base 1. Paper-wide results and their limitations: Across sequencing depths, CIN3+ cases showed significantly higher TCR repertoire richness than controls, but evenness did not differ between the groups. Lower TRBV6-7 relative abundance was observed in cases than in controls (around 0.1% versus 0.15%; Bonferroni P = 0.0008). By combining richness with V gene abundances, random forest classifiers separated cases from controls with an estimated AUC of roughly 0.8. Because the number of T cells in each sample was unknown, differences in richness could reflect differing T-cell content rather than repertoire biology. The cross-sectional design could not show whether associations preceded infection or resulted from it; effector/memory subsets and HPV-specific T cells were not isolated.

As concerns this clone: Its antigen is still unknown. The read ends 3 residues early relative to the CDR3; the germline J gene fills the gap.

Using the immunoSEQ assay, multiplex PCR amplified TCR beta CDR3 regions from an average of approximately 1.1 ug of genomic DNA per sample. The assay corrected primer bias using a complete synthetic TCR repertoire to establish an amplification baseline. The amplicons were sequenced using the Illumina platform. Per the authors' processing: Sequences were error-corrected by clustering with frequency ratios and a modified nearest-neighbor algorithm and were then analyzed in the immunoSEQ Analyzer with IMGT gene definitions. TCR richness and evenness were averaged over 20 rarefaction repeats at each rarefaction depth, excluding samples with fewer sequences than the depth. Wilcoxon rank sum tests with FDR correction were used to compare relative abundances of V, D and J genes between the groups. For the blinded duplicates, the intraclass correlation was 95.6% for TCR richness and averaged approximately 76% across about 66 gene segments. TCRdb retrieved this table from immuneACCESS and kept in-frame rearrangements only. Not all clones are present; in checked studies, unresolved V genes account for under half, and no reason is known for the remainder. For V, J and clone size, that table is used; D and trimming come from the DNA. The sample's own table lists 20,000 to 30,000 clones. Jointly, the top ten make up roughly 7% of the sample.

Every participant had a single incident cervical HPV16 infection, and prevalent HPV16 infections were excluded. Cervical HPV DNA was detected by MY09/MY11 PCR and genotyped by dot-blot hybridization. Around 14 mL of heparinized blood was centrifuged, after which the buffy coat was aliquoted, frozen at -30 degrees C, and then stored at -80 degrees C. QIAGEN kits were used to extract genomic DNA from buffy coat specimens. The chain is encoded by TRBV12-3 or TRBV12-4 joined to TRBJ2-1; 8 middle bases align to TRBD2. This TCR was recovered from a woman aged 18 to 75 with a cervical HPV16 infection that either progressed to CIN3+ or cleared (not recorded which). Sample: blood buffy coat. The CDR3 protein sequence reads: CASSLSGGGGNEQFF. The sequenced part of the CDR3 DNA is TGTGCCAGCAGTTTGTCGGGAGGGGGGGGGAATGAG.